This TCR beta chain was sequenced during a study of blood T cell repertoires in COVID-19. Study-level background: There were acute and convalescent COVID-19 samples, and they came from the United States, Italy and Spain. Nucleic acid was either cDNA or gDNA, and it came from T cells, B-cell-depleted T cells, or PBMCs.

Per the original methods: Amplification from reference gene primers served as the basis for estimated nucleated cell counts. Clones were read by immunoSEQ multiplex PCR, and TCRdb kept only the in-frame ones, dropping some. Clonal size and the V and J genes are those of that table, whereas D and trimming came from the DNA. This sample has about 39,000 clones, with more than 75% found just once. The length of the CDR3 is 15 residues. Germline V gene sequence: CDR1 MDHEN, CDR2 SYDVKM. V lost 6 bases to trimming and J lost 4 bases, with 17 bases between them. The chain links TRBV28 to TRBJ2-3, with D perhaps matching TRBD2 (5 bases). Sequencing input: peripheral blood. The receptor was derived from a man aged 80 or over with acute or convalescent COVID-19. CDR3 residues: CASRVAGGIADTQYF. The CDR3 DNA reads as TGTGCCAGCAGGGTGGCAGGAGGTATCGCAGATACGCAGTATTTT.